Each of the 6 T cell receptor beta chains below was sequenced from the same sample in a study of T cells in Graves' hyperthyroidism and ophthalmopathy. RNA transcripts yielded amplified TCR beta CDR3 regions. During a first-round RT-PCR of the TCR CDR3, the HTBI primer set was used. TCRdb analysed the multiplex PCR reads with MiXCR anew, one entry per CDR3 protein. The top ten hold around 11% of the sample, which has about 520,000 distinct CDR3 sequences, around 22% seen once. Source material: blood. The receptor source for this set is a woman aged 25-40 years with Graves' ophthalmopathy.

V is TRBV20-1 and J is TRBJ2-7; TRBD2 matches 10 bases. Germline V CDR1 and CDR2: DFQATT, SNEGSKA (reference sequence). The CDR3 is 15 amino acids. V lost 0 bases, J lost 2 bases, and 4 bases stayed unmatched. The CDR3, as DNA: TGCAGTGCTAGAGATCCCGGGACTAGCGCCTACGAGCAGTACTTC. This gives the protein CSARDPGTSAYEQYF.

J is TRBJ1-1 and V is TRBV5-4, with 7 nucleotides matching TRBD1. Germline V gives CDR1 SGHNT, CDR2 YYREEE (reference sequence). Losses at the gene ends were 4 bases for V and 8 bases for J; bases not matched to a gene: 8. CDR3 length equals 13 residues. The CDR3 loop is CASSPRDSLEAFF. The CDR3 DNA sequence: TGTGCCAGCAGCCCCCGGGACAGTTTAGAAGCTTTCTTT.

Remarks on this clonotype: Just one base apart from a much larger clone, this may be a read error. This rearrangement joins TRBV27 to TRBJ2-7; 8 nucleotides match TRBD2. Germline values: CDR1 MNHEY, CDR2 SMNVEV (reference sequence). With V trimmed by 8 bases and J by 4 bases, 10 bases remained unmatched. The CDR3 contains 14 residues. This CDR3 reads CASCPGTRWYEQYF. In DNA form, the CDR3 reads TGTGCCAGCTGTCCCGGGACTAGGTGGTACGAGCAGTACTTC.

In this sample, this clonotype turned up many times. The chain carries TRBV11-2 and TRBJ2-7; D is unresolved. Trimming left V 2 bases short and J 3 bases short, with 8 bases between. Germline V lookup: CDR1 SGHAT, CDR2 FQNNGV. This CDR3 spans 13 amino acids. The DNA of the CDR3 is TGTGCCAGCAGCTTATATTCCCTCTACGAGCAGTACTTC. Its translation: CASSLYSLYEQYF.

The CDR3, as DNA: TGTGCCAGCAGTGACCCGGGACGGCCTAGCAATCAGCCCCAGCATTTT. Translating gives CASSDPGRPSNQPQHF. The V gene is TRBV6-4, the J gene TRBJ1-5; possibly TRBD1 for D (5 bases). Germline V gene data show CDR1 as MRHNA and CDR2 as SNTAGT. The CDR3 is 16 amino acids. Trimming took off 2 bases at V and 0 bases at J, with 11 bases between the two ends.

The chain is built from TRBV5-6 and TRBJ2-1; 7 nucleotides match TRBD1. Germline CDR1 and CDR2: SGHDT and YYEEEE. Trimming at V came to 3 bases and at J to 7 bases, leaving 1 base not matched to a gene. The CDR3 has 12 amino acids. This CDR3 is CASSSTGNEQFF. As DNA, the CDR3 is TGTGCCAGCAGCTCGACAGGGAATGAGCAGTTCTTC. The full variable domain, rest sourced from reference TRBV5-6 and TRBJ2-1, is DAGVTQSPTHLIKTRGQQVTLRCSPKSGHDTVSWYQQALGQGPQFIFQYYEEEERQRGNFPDRFSGHQFPNYSSELNVNALLLGDSALYLCASSSTGNEQFFGPGTRLTVL.